This T cell receptor (beta chain) was retrieved from a study of cytomegalovirus exposure and HLA in healthy donors. A note on this clone: Its antigen is not known.

In the PCR, 60 Vbeta and 13 Jbeta primers were used. Measured with immunoSEQ multiplex PCR; TCRdb has only the in-frame clones, and not every one. The sample holds around 45,000 clones. Overall study findings and caveats: Through in vitro validation, a few CMV-associated chains were shown to be specific for CMV antigens. Later analysis revealed greater clonal expansion in HLA-associated TCR beta chains than in equally common others. Later genetic work tied a missense DCLRE1C variant to beta-chain V and J trimming.

The CDR3 consists of 15 residues. Trimming removed 6 bases from V and 6 bases from J; junction bases left unmatched: 8. The germline V gene encodes CDR1 MNHEY and CDR2 SVGAGI. This clonotype was obtained from a woman aged 25 to 45 in good health and CMV-seronegative. Input material: PBMCs. The chain couples TRBV6-5 to TRBJ2-1; 10 bases agree with TRBD2. CDR3 DNA sequence: TGTGCCAGCAGCCTTACTAGCGGGACTGCCAATGAGCAGTTCTTC. Its translation: CASSLTSGTANEQFF.